What follows are 8 T cell receptor beta chains derived from one specimen sequenced in a study of shared T cell receptors in the human thymus (dated by TCRdb to the early 2020s). Libraries were prepared through the immunoSEQ multiplex PCR assay. TCRdb provides this immuneACCESS table in a form limited to in-frame rearrangements. Some clones are lacking; in checked studies, under half of them reflect an unresolved V gene, and why the rest are absent is not known. This sample gives hundreds of thousands of clones in total; 70% to 80% of them show up just once. About 0.012% of the sample rests with the top ten. These data were also filed under a second study, of human thymus T cells.

Source material: thymocytes. The receptors were sampled from a boy younger than two with a congenital heart defect. Donor details come from another sample of the same person, matched by shared clones.

The V gene is TRBV4-1, the J gene TRBJ2-5; 9 nucleotides match TRBD2. The CDR3 is 18 residues long. Per the germline V gene, CDR1 is MGHRA and CDR2 is YSYEKL. The ends lost 0 bases at V and 1 base at J; junction bases unmatched: 9. The CDR3 region is CASSQEPIAGEVQETQYF. In DNA form, the CDR3 reads TGCGCCAGCAGCCAAGAGCCCATAGCGGGAGAAGTCCAAGAGACCCAGTACTTC.

Written as DNA, the CDR3 is TGTGCCAGCGCCCCGGGAGACCGTGAAGCTTTCTTT. Protein: CASAPGDREAFF. This rearrangement joins TRBV25-1 to TRBJ1-1; D is unclear. The V gene's germline CDR1 is MGHDK and CDR2 SYGVNS. The CDR3 extends over 12 amino acids. Trimming cost V 8 bases and J 7 bases, with 14 bases left between them.

This clone was observed a handful of times. The chain is built from TRBV14 and TRBJ2-1; 11 nucleotides align to TRBD2. This CDR3 comprises 15 residues. Trimming removed 5 bases from V and 7 bases from J; junction bases left unmatched: 7. Germline CDR1 and CDR2: SGHDN and FVKESK. The CDR3 nucleotides are TGTGCCAGCAGCTTTAGCGGGAGGGCGGTAAATGAGCAGTTCTTC. Translated: CASSFSGRAVNEQFF.

J is TRBJ2-7 and V is TRBV10-3, with TRBD2 matching 7 bases. The V and J ends lost 6 bases and 2 bases, in that order; junction bases with no gene match: 10. Germline V gene sequence: CDR1 ENHRY, CDR2 SYGVKD. The CDR3 has 15 amino acids. The CDR3 sequence: CAIRVPSGPPYEQYF. The CDR3 DNA reads TGTGCCATCAGGGTACCTAGCGGACCCCCCTACGAGCAGTACTTC.

The DNA of the CDR3 is TGCGCCAGCAGCCAACCTTTGGCGGTGAGCTCCTACAATGAGCAGTTCTTC. This encodes CASSQPLAVSSYNEQFF. V gene TRBV4-1 combines with J gene TRBJ2-1; D is unresolved. The CDR3 is made up of 17 amino acids. Germline loops: CDR1 MGHRA, CDR2 YSYEKL. Between the trimmed V and J ends, which lost 2 bases and 0 bases, there was a span of 14 bases.

The gene calls are TRBV5-6 and TRBJ2-6; TRBD1 is a possible D gene (5 bases). Germline-derived CDR1 and CDR2 are SGHDT and YYEEEE. The germline V and J ends were trimmed by 5 bases and 0 bases, with 18 bases remaining between them. This CDR3 has 18 residues. The CDR3 region is CASSYQLGLGSGANVLTF. Here the CDR3 DNA reads TGTGCCAGCAGTTACCAACTGGGGCTCGGCTCTGGGGCCAACGTCCTGACTTTC.

The chain links TRBV10-1 to TRBJ2-7, with 7 bases lining up with TRBD1. Germline CDR1 is WNHNN and CDR2 is SYGVQD (reference sequence). This CDR3 region has 15 residues. Trimming at V came to 7 bases and at J to 2 bases, leaving 11 bases not matched to a gene. The CDR3 bases are TGCGCCAGCAAAAGGTCGGACAGGATCGCCTACGAGCAGTACTTC. This encodes CASKRSDRIAYEQYF.

This clone was seen just once. The chain carries TRBV6-5 and TRBJ2-1; TRBD1 aligns across 7 bases. J gave up 4 bases and V 2 bases, and 5 bases lay outside the gene matches. The CDR3 runs to 15 residues. Germline assignment: CDR1 MNHEY and CDR2 SVGAGI. The CDR3 spells CASSYTRDSYNEQFF. CDR3 DNA: TGTGCCAGCAGTTACACCCGGGACAGTTACAATGAGCAGTTCTTC.